These 16 T cell receptor beta chains were all obtained from the same sample, sequenced in a study of control samples from healthy donors and cancer patients. Generated by immunoSEQ multiplex PCR, the TCRdb table keeps only in-frame clones and is missing some. The sample consists of tens of thousands of clones, about nine tenths of them appearing once. Sequenced sample: blood. Receptors were obtained from a woman between 25 and 40 years old in good health.

This chain's CDR3 is CASSLASTSEKLFF. DNA of the CDR3: TGCGCCAGCAGCTTGGCTAGTACTTCGGAAAAACTGTTTTTT. The chain carries TRBV5-1 and TRBJ1-4; D gene uncertain. The ends were cut back, 0 bases at V and 8 bases at J, with 11 bases in the middle. CDR3 length: 14 residues. Germline V gene lookup returns CDR1 SGHRS and CDR2 YFSETQ.

The chain couples TRBV28 to TRBJ1-2; unclear D gene. The CDR3 length is 11 residues. V gave up 4 bases and J gave up 4 bases, with 4 bases separating them. The germline gives CDR1 MDHEN, CDR2 SYDVKM. DNA of the CDR3: TGTGCCAGCAGTTCTCTCTATGGCTACACCTTC. Protein sequence: CASSSLYGYTF.

The V call is TRBV7-2, the J call TRBJ2-3; 8 bases match TRBD2. The CDR3 extends over 18 amino acids. CDR1 SGHTA and CDR2 FQGNSA come from the germline V gene. Unmatched junction bases numbered 12, after V lost 4 bases and J lost 0 bases. CDR3 region: CASSSPGVAGYSTDTQYF. CDR3 DNA: TGTGCCAGCAGCTCCCCCGGGGTAGCGGGATATAGCACAGATACGCAGTATTTT.

J is TRBJ2-3 and V is TRBV14; 9 bases agree with TRBD2. The CDR3 runs 15 residues. J gave up 2 bases and V 4 bases, and 4 bases lay outside the gene matches. Germline V CDR1 and CDR2: SGHDN, FVKESK. Here the CDR3 DNA reads TGTGCCAGCAGCCTGAGCGGGGGGTACACAGATACGCAGTATTTT. Its translation is CASSLSGGYTDTQYF.

Relative to its sample, this clone is medium-sized. The gene calls are TRBV6-5 and TRBJ1-6, with no clear D. V shed 2 bases and J shed 6 bases, with 8 bases lying between them. CDR1 and CDR2 from the germline V gene are MNHEY and SVGAGI. CDR3 length: 14 amino acids. The CDR3 nucleotides are TGTGCCAGCAGTTACGGGCACCTTAATTCACCCCTCCACTTT. Translation gives CASSYGHLNSPLHF.

The V and J genes are TRBV18 and TRBJ1-3; no definite D call. V was pared by 3 bases and J by 5 bases, with 11 bases between. The CDR3 totals 14 residues. Germline V gene data show CDR1 as KGHSH and CDR2 as LQKENI. Here the CDR3 DNA reads TGTGCCAGCTCACCCCGGACGGTGAGAAACACCATATATTTT. It yields the protein CASSPRTVRNTIYF.

This clone occurred once. This sequence joins TRBV25-1 and TRBJ1-4, with TRBD1 matching 9 bases. V shed 5 bases and J 10 bases; nucleotides not matched to a gene: 14. The germline CDR1 and CDR2 sequences are MGHDK and SYGVNS. The CDR3 runs 16 residues. CDR3 DNA: TGTGCCAGCAGTCCAACTTCTAGGGACAGGGTGAGAAAACTGTTTTTT. Residues: CASSPTSRDRVRKLFF.

This chain uses TRBV6-2 or TRBV6-3 with TRBJ1-2; unclear D gene. The CDR3 sequence is 17 residues long. The V end was cut by 0 bases, the J end by 1 base, with 15 bases between. Germline V gene data show CDR1 as MNHEY and CDR2 as SVGEGT. The CDR3 protein is CASSYSIPAGINYGYTF. Written as DNA, the CDR3 is TGTGCCAGCAGTTACTCGATCCCAGCGGGGATTAACTATGGCTACACCTTC.

DNA for the CDR3: TGTGCCAGCAGCTCCAGGGGGCTAGGGGCCAACGTCCTGACTTTC. Translating gives CASSSRGLGANVLTF. This chain joins TRBV7-9 and TRBJ2-6, with 8 bases fitting TRBD1. The CDR3 contains 15 residues. Germline lookup yields CDR1 SEHNR and CDR2 FQNEAQ (reference sequence). V dropped 4 bases and J dropped 4; count of bases not matched to a gene: 3.

This clone was detected only a few times. This chain joins TRBV9 and TRBJ2-5; 8 nucleotides agree with TRBD2. Germline trimming cut 0 bases from V and 2 bases from J; bases unmatched to any gene: 12. The CDR3 spans 18 residues. The germline CDR1 and CDR2 sequences are SGDLS and YYNGEE. Here the CDR3 DNA reads TGTGCCAGCAGCGTAGCCCTTGGGGCGGGGGGCTTTCAAGAGACCCAGTACTTC. Translated, it gives CASSVALGAGGFQETQYF.

The rearrangement uses TRBV6-6 and TRBJ1-6; the D is unclear. The germline CDR1 and CDR2 sequences are MNHNY and SVGAGI (reference sequence). The CDR3 is 14 amino acids. Trimming stripped 8 bases from V and 10 bases from J, with 18 bases between. The CDR3 DNA reads TGTGCCAGCTCCAGTGCGGGGAGTGGGTCACCCCTCCACTTT. Translated: CASSSAGSGSPLHF.

The chain joins TRBV27 to TRBJ2-1; TRBD1 matches 11 bases. The V gene's germline CDR1 is MNHEY and CDR2 SMNVEV (reference sequence). Trimming at V came to 5 bases and at J to 5 bases, leaving 14 bases not matched to a gene. The CDR3 has 18 residues. The CDR3 sequence: CASSKWRGGQGGNNEQFF. The CDR3 bases are TGTGCCAGCAGTAAATGGCGGGGGGGACAGGGGGGTAACAATGAGCAGTTCTTC.

The chain joins TRBV7-9 to TRBJ2-2; the match to TRBD1 covers 9 bases. The length of the CDR3 is 15 residues. V dropped 4 bases and J dropped 1; count of bases not matched to a gene: 1. The germline gives CDR1 SEHNR, CDR2 FQNEAQ (reference sequence). CDR3 region: CASSWTGVNTGELFF. In nucleotides, the CDR3 is TGTGCCAGCAGCTGGACAGGGGTGAACACCGGGGAGCTGTTTTTT.

V usage is TRBV9 and J usage is TRBJ1-5; D is ambiguous. The CDR3 extends over 16 amino acids. Germline V gene sequence: CDR1 SGDLS, CDR2 YYNGEE. V was pared by 7 bases and J by 0 bases, with 17 bases between. In DNA, the CDR3 is TGTGCCAGCGTCCCACGCTGGCCTTATAGCAATCAGCCCCAGCATTTT. Translating gives CASVPRWPYSNQPQHF.

The chain couples TRBV3-1 (or the pseudogene TRBV3-2) to TRBJ1-5; D is unclear. There are 15 residues in the CDR3. Germline V gene sequence: CDR1 LGHDT, CDR2 YNNKEL (reference sequence). Deletions cut 5 bases from V and 1 base from J, with 12 bases between. In DNA, the CDR3 is TGTGCCAGCAGCTTAACGGGAGCGAGCAATCAGCCCCAGCATTTT. Its translation: CASSLTGASNQPQHF.

The V and J genes are TRBV30 and TRBJ1-6; 7 positions agree with TRBD1. CDR1 is GTSNPN and CDR2 is SVGIG in the germline V gene (reference sequence). V lost 0 bases, J lost 7 bases, and 3 bases stayed unmatched. The CDR3 runs 14 residues. The CDR3 spells CAWSVKGGNSPLHF. DNA for the CDR3: TGTGCCTGGAGTGTCAAAGGGGGCAATTCACCCCTCCACTTT.